This TCR beta chain stems from a study of beta chain features in type 1 diabetes. The entirety of the isolated RNA underwent reverse transcription, so expressed TCRB transcripts were sequenced. Some clones are missing from TCRdb's copy, which holds only in-frame ones; the method was immunoSEQ multiplex PCR. The sample lists more than 25,000 clones, roughly 53% occurring once. Study outcomes and limitations: The influence of HLA type on TCRB rearrangement stayed undetermined. More deletions and fewer insertions at VDJ junctions were seen in type 1 diabetes patients. For Type 1 diabetes patients, all four CD4+ subsets carried TCRB CDR3s that were moderately but significantly shorter.

The V and J ends lost 2 bases and 0 bases, in that order; junction bases with no gene match: 13. The germline gives CDR1 SGDLS, CDR2 YYNGEE. This CDR3 is built from 19 residues. This clone has only one observation. What it binds is not known. Heparinised blood was drawn once per donor, averaging roughly 0.11 L. Purity exceeded 98% in all sorted populations. The J gene is TRBJ1-3, the V gene TRBV9, with TRBD1 identical over 8 bases. This TCR was recovered from a man aged 30-40 years with type 1 diabetes. Sequencing was done on a sample of stem cell memory CD4+ T cells from blood. This CDR3 reads CASSVAVGTGGNSGNTIYF. In DNA, the CDR3 is TGTGCCAGCAGCGTCGCTGTAGGGACAGGCGGTAACTCTGGAAACACCATATATTTT.